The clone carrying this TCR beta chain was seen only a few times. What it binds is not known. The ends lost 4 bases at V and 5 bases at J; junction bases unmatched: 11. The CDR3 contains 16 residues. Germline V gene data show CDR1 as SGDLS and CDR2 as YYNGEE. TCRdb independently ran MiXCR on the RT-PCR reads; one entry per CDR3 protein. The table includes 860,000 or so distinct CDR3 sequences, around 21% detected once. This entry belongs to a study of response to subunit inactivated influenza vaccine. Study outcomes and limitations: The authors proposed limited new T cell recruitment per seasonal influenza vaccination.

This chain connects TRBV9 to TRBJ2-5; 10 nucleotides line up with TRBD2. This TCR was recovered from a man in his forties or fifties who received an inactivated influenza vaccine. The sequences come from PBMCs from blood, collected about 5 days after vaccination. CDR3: CASSPGASGSGETQYF. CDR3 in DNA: TGTGCCAGCAGCCCTGGGGCTAGCGGGAGTGGTGAGACCCAGTACTTC.